The 15 T cell receptor beta chains reported below all come from one sample, sequenced in a study of shared clonotypes between healthy human individuals. The protocol was immunoSEQ multiplex PCR, while the TCRdb copy is restricted to in-frame clones and leaves out a portion. The table lists 2 million or so clones, 85% to 95% of them singletons, with about 0.13% in the top ten. What was sequenced was naive CD4+ T cells sorted from blood. Subset here: CD45RA+ positively selected. The receptors originated from a man younger than 35 in good health.

V usage is TRBV5-1 and J usage is TRBJ1-2; TRBD1 is a possible D gene (6 bases). Germline V lookup: CDR1 SGHRS, CDR2 YFSETQ. The CDR3 is 15 amino acids. V lost 3 bases and J lost 2, with 14 bases in between. The CDR3 here is CASSSGTLLNYGYTF. The CDR3 DNA sequence: TGCGCCAGCAGCTCCGGGACACTACTAAACTATGGCTACACCTTC.

The CDR3 loop reads CAWSILKRGNEQYF. CDR3 sequence (DNA): TGTGCCTGGAGTATTTTAAAAAGGGGGAACGAGCAGTACTTC. The chain joins TRBV30 to TRBJ2-7, with TRBD1 as a possible D gene (6 bases). There are 14 residues in the CDR3. CDR1 GTSNPN and CDR2 SVGIG come from the germline V gene (reference sequence). V dropped 2 bases and J dropped 5 bases, with 16 bases sitting between them.

V usage is TRBV25-1 and J usage is TRBJ1-6; D is perhaps TRBD1 (5 bases). Germline loops: CDR1 MGHDK, CDR2 SYGVNS. The CDR3 sequence is 14 residues long. The V end was cut by 5 bases, the J end by 10 bases, with 15 bases between. The CDR3 loop reads CASSNSGNGSPLHF. The CDR3 DNA follows: TGTGCCAGCAGTAACTCAGGGAACGGCTCACCCCTCCACTTT.

The chain combines TRBV30 with TRBJ1-2, with D unclear. Between the trimmed V and J ends, which lost 3 bases and 6 bases, there was a span of 14 bases. Germline V gives CDR1 GTSNPN, CDR2 SVGIG (reference sequence). The CDR3 totals 13 residues. CDR3 coding DNA: TGTGCCTGGAGCCACGAAGGGTTCGATGGCTACACCTTC. It encodes CAWSHEGFDGYTF.

J is TRBJ2-5 and V is TRBV25-1, with TRBD1 identical over 7 bases. From germline, CDR1 is MGHDK and CDR2 SYGVNS. This CDR3 comprises 15 residues. V was pared by 3 bases and J by 2 bases, with 6 bases of the junction left unmatched. CDR3 coding DNA: TGTGCCAGCAGTGATCCTAGGACAGGACAAGAGACCCAGTACTTC. Its translation is CASSDPRTGQETQYF.

The J gene is TRBJ1-2, the V gene TRBV6-5; weak D call: TRBD1 (6 bases). Germline values: CDR1 MNHEY, CDR2 SVGAGI. The CDR3 extends over 14 amino acids. The ends were cut back, 8 bases at V and 4 bases at J, with 17 bases in the middle. CDR3 sequence: CASQKKQGSYGYTF. In DNA, the CDR3 is TGTGCCAGCCAGAAAAAGCAGGGGAGCTATGGCTACACCTTC.

This clone is a singleton in its sample. Other DNA sequences within the sample encode an identical CDR3. This rearrangement joins TRBV9 to TRBJ2-5; D is unresolved. This CDR3 comprises 12 residues. Per the germline V gene, CDR1 is SGDLS and CDR2 is YYNGEE. The V end lost 3 bases, the J end lost 5 bases, and 8 bases lay between the germline ends. CDR3 in DNA: TGTGCCAGCAGCGATCTTGGTGAGACCCAGTACTTC. This encodes CASSDLGETQYF.

In the case of this clone: The same CDR3 arises from other DNA sequences in this sample as well. CDR3 DNA: TGTGCCAGCAGTGAATTTTATGGCTACACCTTC. It specifies CASSEFYGYTF. V gene TRBV25-1 combines with J gene TRBJ1-2; D remains unclear. Trimming shortened V by 1 base and J by 5 bases, and 2 bases separated the two germline ends. Germline V gives CDR1 MGHDK, CDR2 SYGVNS. This CDR3 contains 11 residues.

The chain uses TRBV10-3 and TRBJ2-3, with D tentatively TRBD1 (6 bases). The CDR3 has 14 amino acids. With 6 bases removed from V and 5 bases from J, the gap between germline ends came to 15 bases. Germline V CDR1 and CDR2: ENHRY, SYGVKD. The CDR3 is CAIRITGTKDTQYF. The CDR3 nucleotides are TGTGCCATCAGGATCACCGGGACAAAAGATACGCAGTATTTT.

The rearrangement links TRBV6-1 to TRBJ1-5, with D perhaps matching TRBD1 (6 bases). The ends were cut back, 6 bases at V and 0 bases at J, with 18 bases in the middle. Germline CDR1 and CDR2: MNHNS and SASEGT. CDR3 size: 17 residues. The CDR3 DNA sequence: TGTGCCAGCAGGGAAAATACAGGGCTTGGTAGCAATCAGCCCCAGCATTTT. Amino acid sequence: CASRENTGLGSNQPQHF.

This clone was found a few times. Other nucleotide sequences from this sample produce the same CDR3. This chain's CDR3 is CASRERVFLQATDTQYF. In DNA form, the CDR3 reads TGTGCCAGCAGAGAAAGGGTTTTTCTTCAAGCCACAGATACGCAGTATTTT. The rearrangement uses TRBV2 and TRBJ2-3; D unresolved. Trimming stripped 6 bases from V and 2 bases from J, with 21 bases between. This CDR3 has 17 amino acids. Germline V CDR1 and CDR2: SNHLY, FYNNEI.

The V gene is TRBV7-2, the J gene TRBJ2-7; 8 bases line up with TRBD1. The CDR3 has 15 residues. Germline CDR1 is SGHTA and CDR2 is FQGNSA. V was pared by 2 bases and J by 3 bases, with 6 bases of the junction left unmatched. The CDR3 nucleotides are TGTGCCAGCAGCTTAAGACAGGGGCTTTTCTACGAGCAGTACTTC. This encodes CASSLRQGLFYEQYF.

The rearrangement uses TRBV18 and TRBJ2-5; 9 nucleotides agree with TRBD2. The trim removed 6 bases at V and 4 bases at J, leaving 15 bases unmatched. Germline V gene data show CDR1 as KGHSH and CDR2 as LQKENI. CDR3 length: 17 residues. Written as DNA, the CDR3 is TGTGCCAGCTCTCCCCCCTTGGCGGGGGGGCCGCGAGAGACCCAGTACTTC. Residues: CASSPPLAGGPRETQYF.

The chain joins TRBV18 to TRBJ2-3; D unclear. V dropped 3 bases and J dropped 3 bases, with 10 bases sitting between them. The CDR3 spans 14 residues. Germline CDR1 and CDR2: KGHSH and LQKENI. The CDR3 DNA reads TGTGCCAGCTCACCGGGTAAAGGAACAGATACGCAGTATTTT. This sequence encodes CASSPGKGTDTQYF.

J is TRBJ1-3 and V is TRBV7-2; 7 positions match TRBD1. The CDR3 length is 15 residues. The germline CDR1 and CDR2 sequences are SGHTA and FQGNSA. The V and J ends lost 6 bases and 4 bases, in that order; junction bases with no gene match: 9. Here the CDR3 DNA reads TGTGCCAGCAGGCGACAGGGATCGGGAGGAAACACCATATATTTT. Its protein is CASRRQGSGGNTIYF. The full variable domain, in which reference TRBV7-2 and TRBJ1-3 provide the parts outside the CDR3, is GAGVSQSPSNKVTEKGKDVELRCDPISGHTALYWYRQSLGQGLEFLIYFQGNSAPDKSGLPSDRFSAERTGGSVSTLTIQRTQQEDSAVYLCASRRQGSGGNTIYFGEGSWLTVV.